One sample yielded the 14 T cell receptor beta chains listed below, sequenced in a study of T cells in Graves' hyperthyroidism and ophthalmopathy. From RNA transcripts, TCR beta CDR3 regions were amplified. HTBI primers were employed in a first-round RT-PCR of the TCR CDR3. TCRdb recomputed calls from the multiplex PCR reads with MiXCR, one row per CDR3 protein. The table shows around 34,000 distinct CDR3 sequences, with around 52% occurring only once. Sequenced: blood. The receptors shown here come from a middle-aged woman with Graves' ophthalmopathy.

This clonotype was picked up one time. The chain combines TRBV5-1 with TRBJ1-1, with D maybe TRBD1 (6 bases). Germline CDR1 is SGHRS and CDR2 is YFSETQ. The CDR3 totals 15 residues. Between the trimmed V and J ends, which lost 3 bases and 4 bases, there was a span of 16 bases. The CDR3 sequence is CASSWGGTLSTEAFF. Here the CDR3 DNA reads TGCGCCAGCAGCTGGGGGGGCACCTTGAGCACTGAAGCTTTCTTT.

The chain carries TRBV7-2 and TRBJ2-5; maybe TRBD1 (5 bases). The CDR3 is 14 amino acids. The germline V and J ends were trimmed by 8 bases and 4 bases, with 17 bases remaining between them. Germline-derived CDR1 and CDR2 are SGHTA and FQGNSA. CDR3: CASSPLLRGETQYF. In DNA, the CDR3 is TGTGCCAGCTCACCCCTTTTAAGGGGAGAGACCCAGTACTTC. The full variable domain, completed using reference TRBV7-2 and TRBJ2-5, is GAGVSQSPSNKVTEKGKDVELRCDPISGHTALYWYRQSLGQGLEFLIYFQGNSAPDKSGLPSDRFSAERTGGSVSTLTIQRTQQEDSAVYLCASSPLLRGETQYFGPGTRLLVL.

V usage is TRBV5-4 and J usage is TRBJ1-4, with no clear D. Germline V gene sequence: CDR1 SGHNT, CDR2 YYREEE (reference sequence). Trimming took 3 bases from V and 6 from J, leaving 12 bases between them. The CDR3 length is 14 residues. The CDR3 DNA sequence: TGTGCCAGCAGCTCAGGTCGGGGTGATGAAAAACTGTTTTTT. It translates to CASSSGRGDEKLFF.

The genes are TRBV7-4 and TRBJ2-7, with 7 bases that match TRBD1. The germline V gene has CDR1 SGHVT and CDR2 SQSDAQ. The CDR3 length is 16 residues. V shed 5 bases, J shed 0 bases, and the junction held 10 bases outside the gene matches. The CDR3 region has the DNA TGTGCCAGCAGCATACTATGGGACAGAAGCTCCTACGAGCAGTACTTC. Residues: CASSILWDRSSYEQYF.

About this clonotype itself: In this CDR3 the conserved last residue, phenylalanine or tryptophan, is missing, so a read error is likely. Because the CDR3's place on the DNA is in doubt, the DNA is left out and the CDR3 is given as listed by TCRdb. This chain connects TRBV7-3 to TRBJ2-5. The CDR3 contains 8 residues when both ends are counted. The germline V gene encodes CDR1 SGHTA and CDR2 FQGTGA. The CDR3: CASSCPKT.

The chain uses TRBV20-1 and TRBJ2-7; no firm D call. The germline V and J ends were trimmed by 6 bases and 7 bases, with 7 bases remaining between them. This CDR3 comprises 9 residues. Germline CDR1 DFQATT, CDR2 SNEGSKA (reference sequence). The CDR3 DNA reads as TGCAGTGCCCTGACTGAGCAGTACTTC. This gives the protein CSALTEQYF.

Comment on this clonotype: Because it lacks the conserved phenylalanine or tryptophan at the end, this CDR3 is likely a read error. This sequence joins TRBV10-3 and TRBJ1-4; D is unresolved. There are 13 residues in the CDR3. CDR1 ENHRY and CDR2 SYGVKD come from the germline V gene. As DNA, the CDR3 is TGCGCCATCAGGAGCTCTTTTAATGAAAAACTGTTTTGT. Amino acids: CAIRSSFNEKLFC.

The gene calls are TRBV19 and TRBJ2-3; D may be TRBD2 (7 bases). With 7 bases removed from V and 4 bases from J, the gap between germline ends came to 15 bases. This CDR3 spans 14 amino acids. Germline V lookup: CDR1 LNHDA, CDR2 SQIVND (reference sequence). The CDR3 nucleotides are TGTGCCAGTACCAAAGGGGGGGTCCCAGATACGCAGTATTTT. It yields the protein CASTKGGVPDTQYF.

To note about this clonotype: Germline and junction disagree at one end, which may indicate a read error. The chain has TRBV20-1 and TRBJ1-1, with D tentatively TRBD1 (5 bases). Germline CDR1 DFQATT, CDR2 SNEGSKA (reference sequence). The CDR3 is 11 amino acids. In DNA, the CDR3 is TGCAGATCAGGGCCCAGGGATGAAGCTTTCTTC. This translates into CRSGPRDEAFF.

This clonotype has only one observation. A read error is possible here, since a much larger clone lies one base away. The chain couples TRBV6-5 to TRBJ2-6, with TRBD1 as a possible D gene (5 bases). Germline V gene data show CDR1 as MNHEY and CDR2 as SVGAGI. There are 12 residues in the CDR3. The CDR3 reads CASNSGANVPTF. DNA for the CDR3: TGTGCCAGCAACTCTGGGGCCAACGTCCCGACTTTC.

CDR3 protein: CASSPRTSGATDTQYF. The DNA of the CDR3 is TGTGCCAGCAGCCCAAGGACTAGCGGGGCCACAGATACGCAGTATTTT. The genes are TRBV7-9 and TRBJ2-3, with TRBD2 identical over 12 bases. There are 16 residues in the CDR3. After removal of 5 bases from V and 2 bases from J, the junction contained 5 bases not matched to a gene. The V gene's germline CDR1 is SEHNR and CDR2 FQNEAQ (reference sequence).

This clonotype has ten or more counts. This chain connects TRBV7-2 to TRBJ1-1; D ambiguous. The germline gives CDR1 SGHTA, CDR2 FQGNSA. Trimming stripped 3 bases from V and 0 bases from J, with 14 bases between. The CDR3 loop spans 16 amino acids. In DNA form, the CDR3 reads TGTGCCAGCAGCTTTATGAGTGAGGTCATGAACACTGAAGCTTTCTTT. The encoded protein is CASSFMSEVMNTEAFF.

Points on this clonotype: The junction departs from the called germline gene at one end, perhaps through a read error. The genes are TRBV9 and TRBJ2-5; D is tentatively TRBD1 or TRBD2 (6 bases each). From germline, CDR1 is SGDLS and CDR2 YYNGEE. This CDR3 contains 15 residues. This chain's CDR3 is CVSSAEGEIQETQYF. CDR3 nucleotide sequence: TGTGTCAGCAGCGCGGAGGGGGAGATTCAAGAGACCCAGTACTTC.

This clonotype was picked up many times. The rearrangement uses TRBV6-1 and TRBJ1-3; D call uncertain. The CDR3 has 15 amino acids. V was pared by 2 bases and J by 2 bases, with 10 bases between. Germline V lookup: CDR1 MNHNS, CDR2 SASEGT. This CDR3 reads CASSELVGAGNTIYF. CDR3 bases: TGTGCCAGCAGTGAACTCGTCGGTGCTGGAAACACCATATATTTT.